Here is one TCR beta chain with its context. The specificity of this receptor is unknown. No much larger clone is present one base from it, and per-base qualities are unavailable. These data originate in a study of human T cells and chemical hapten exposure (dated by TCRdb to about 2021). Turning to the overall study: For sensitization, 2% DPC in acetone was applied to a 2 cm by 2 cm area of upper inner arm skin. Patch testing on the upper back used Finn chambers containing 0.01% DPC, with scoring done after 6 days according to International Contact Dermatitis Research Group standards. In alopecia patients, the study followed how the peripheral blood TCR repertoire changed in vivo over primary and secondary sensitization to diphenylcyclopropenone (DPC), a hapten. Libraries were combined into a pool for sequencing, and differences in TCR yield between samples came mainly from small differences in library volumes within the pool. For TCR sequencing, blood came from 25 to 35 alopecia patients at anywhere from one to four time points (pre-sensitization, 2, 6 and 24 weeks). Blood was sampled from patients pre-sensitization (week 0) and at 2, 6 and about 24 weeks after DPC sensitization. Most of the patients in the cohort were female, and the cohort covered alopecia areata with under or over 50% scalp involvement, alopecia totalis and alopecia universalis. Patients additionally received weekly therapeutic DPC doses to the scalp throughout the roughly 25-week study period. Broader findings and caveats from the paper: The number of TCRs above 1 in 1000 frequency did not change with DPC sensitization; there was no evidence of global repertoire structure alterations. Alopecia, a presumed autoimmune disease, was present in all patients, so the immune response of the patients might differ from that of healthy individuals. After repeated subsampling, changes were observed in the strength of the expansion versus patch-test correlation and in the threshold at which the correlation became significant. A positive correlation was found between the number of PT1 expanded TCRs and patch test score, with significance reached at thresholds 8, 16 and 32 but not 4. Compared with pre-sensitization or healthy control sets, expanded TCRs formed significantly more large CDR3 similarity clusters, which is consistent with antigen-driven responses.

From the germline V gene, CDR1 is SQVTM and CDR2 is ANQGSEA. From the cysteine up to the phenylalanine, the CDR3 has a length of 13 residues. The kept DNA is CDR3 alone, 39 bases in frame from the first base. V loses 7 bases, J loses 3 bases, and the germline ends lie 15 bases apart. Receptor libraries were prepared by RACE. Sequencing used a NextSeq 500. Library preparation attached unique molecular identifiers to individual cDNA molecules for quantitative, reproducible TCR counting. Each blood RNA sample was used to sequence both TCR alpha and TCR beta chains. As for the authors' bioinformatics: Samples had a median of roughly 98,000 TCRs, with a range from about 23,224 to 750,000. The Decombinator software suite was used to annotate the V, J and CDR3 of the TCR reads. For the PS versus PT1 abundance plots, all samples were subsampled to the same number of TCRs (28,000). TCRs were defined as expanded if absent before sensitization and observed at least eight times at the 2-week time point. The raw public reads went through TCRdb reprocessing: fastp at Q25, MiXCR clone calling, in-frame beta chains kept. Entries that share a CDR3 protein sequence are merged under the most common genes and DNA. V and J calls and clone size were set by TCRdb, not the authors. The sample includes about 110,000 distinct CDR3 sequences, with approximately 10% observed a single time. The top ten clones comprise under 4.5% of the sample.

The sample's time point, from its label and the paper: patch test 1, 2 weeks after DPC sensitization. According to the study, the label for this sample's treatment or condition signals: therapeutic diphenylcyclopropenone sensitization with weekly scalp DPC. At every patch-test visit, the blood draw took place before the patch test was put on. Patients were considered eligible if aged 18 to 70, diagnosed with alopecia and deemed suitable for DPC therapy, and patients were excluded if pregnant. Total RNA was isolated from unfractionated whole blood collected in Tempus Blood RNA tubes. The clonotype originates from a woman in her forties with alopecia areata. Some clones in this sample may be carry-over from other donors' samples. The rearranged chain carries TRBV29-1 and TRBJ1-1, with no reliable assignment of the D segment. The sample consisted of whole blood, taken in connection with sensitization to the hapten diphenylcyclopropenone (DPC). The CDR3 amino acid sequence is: CSGVGSADTEAFF. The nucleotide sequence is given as TGCAGCGGGGTGGGCTCGGCGGACACTGAAGCTTTCTTT.